Listed here is a single T cell receptor beta chain. Its antigen is not known. This entry is derived from a study of T-cell memory formation after mild COVID-19. Study-level background: TCR clustering was largely donor specific. Findings and caveats of the study: Clones from the second wave (peaking day 37) had unconfirmed SARS-CoV-2 specificity. Some clones that responded were present in memory (sampled pre-infection), which suggests cross-reactive memory joined. CM and EM subsets held most contracting CD4+ clones; EMRA held CD8+ ones.

There are 16 residues in the CDR3. Germline CDR1 and CDR2: MGHRA and YSYEKL. Between the trimmed V and J ends, which lost 0 bases and 1 base, there was a span of 12 bases. TCRdb ran MiXCR on the 5' RACE reads and lists one entry per CDR3 protein. Of some 250,000 distinct CDR3 sequences listed, around 10% are singletons. This sequence was found in a man aged 18 to 30 who had mild COVID-19 (a few samples of this study predate the infection). Cell type and time point are not known. This rearrangement joins TRBV4-1 to TRBJ1-1; perhaps TRBD1 as D (5 bases). Material for sequencing was PBMCs or a T cell subset sorted from them (not recorded which). CDR3 sequence (DNA): TGCGCCAGCAGCCAAGAAGCACAGGTAGGGAACACTGAAGCTTTCTTT. Protein sequence: CASSQEAQVGNTEAFF.